This TCR beta chain stems from a study of T cells in Graves' hyperthyroidism and ophthalmopathy. The overall study: Specimen type is peripheral blood, collected at initial diagnosis prior to any treatment.

Germline CDR1 and CDR2: ENHRY and SYGVKD. Trimming pared 2 bases from V and 2 bases from J, leaving 9 bases between. CDR3 size: 14 residues. Thyroid ultrasound and orbital computed tomography, with clinical symptoms and serum thyroxine and TRAb, informed diagnoses. Blood from later-ophthalmopathy patients was taken at first hyperthyroidism diagnosis. Out of 8.5 to 10 ml of fresh peripheral blood came the PBMCs. Ten or more counts support this clonotype. Amplified regions were TCR beta CDR3 sequences from RNA transcripts. TCR CDR3 regions were first amplified by RT-PCR with HTBI primers. Each CDR3 protein is one row after TCRdb ran MiXCR on the multiplex PCR reads. The repertoire holds 350,000 or so distinct CDR3 sequences, with about a sixth as singletons.

Input material: blood. This TCR was recovered from a woman aged 25 to 39 with Graves' hyperthyroidism that later progressed to Graves' ophthalmopathy. V is TRBV10-3 and J is TRBJ2-5; no definite D call. CDR3 residues: CAISEIQRQETQYF. DNA of the CDR3: TGTGCCATCAGTGAGATTCAGCGACAAGAGACCCAGTACTTC.